This T cell receptor beta chain was sequenced for a study of control samples from healthy donors and cancer patients. In germline, CDR1 is PRHDT, CDR2 FYEKMQ (reference sequence). V was clipped by 5 bases and J by 5 bases; unmatched bases: 7. This CDR3 region has 15 residues. Sequencing used immunoSEQ multiplex PCR; TCRdb keeps in-frame clones, though not all of them. This table has 140,000 or so clones, about 94% appearing once. This chain uses TRBV13 with TRBJ1-4; TRBD1 matches at 8 bases. The TCR sequence derives from a man in his fifties or sixties with colorectal cancer. Sequenced: PBMCs. This chain's CDR3 is CASSRTGFSNEKLFF. CDR3 nucleotides: TGTGCCAGCAGCCGGACAGGGTTTAGCAATGAAAAACTGTTTTTT.